This T cell receptor beta chain stems from a study of shared clonotypes between healthy human individuals. Every subset had its genomic DNA shared out evenly among several immunoSEQ plates. Original processing notes: Filtering differed since immunoSEQ provided only junctions, with no quality scores. Here immunoSEQ multiplex PCR was the method, and the copy in TCRdb shows in-frame clones only, minus some. V, J and clone size derive from that table, while D and trimming were established from the DNA sequence. Among a few hundred thousand clones listed, around 97% were seen once. There were only Caucasian adults among the donors, and all lived in Nashville, Tennessee. The CDR3 contains 15 residues. Germline CDR1 MNHNY, CDR2 SVGAGI (reference sequence). With 0 bases removed from V and 3 bases from J, the gap between germline ends came to 8 bases.

Sequencing was carried out using naive CD4+ T cells sorted from blood. The subset was: CD45RA+ positively selected. The J gene is TRBJ1-4, the V gene TRBV6-6; weak D call: TRBD1 (5 bases). The TCR was taken from a woman in her thirties in good health. DNA of the CDR3: TGTGCCAGCAGTTACTCCGGGGGATCTAATGAAAAACTGTTTTTT. Residues: CASSYSGGSNEKLFF.